This T cell receptor (beta chain) appears in the sequencing data of a study of T cells after yellow fever vaccination. TCRdb redid the calling of the 5' RACE reads with MiXCR, one entry per CDR3 protein. Of 100,000 to 150,000 distinct CDR3 sequences detected, 7.2% appear once; the ten largest clones hold over 2.5%. This clonotype was seen more than once but under ten times. This receptor was obtained from a man between 18 and 29 years old who received the YFV17D yellow fever vaccine. The input for sequencing was CD4+ T cells sorted from PBMCs, taken more than 35 days after the first yellow fever vaccination.

In DNA form, the CDR3 reads TGTGCCACGCGAGGGGGGACCTCCTACGAGCAGTACGTC. Its protein is CATRGGTSYEQYV. This chain connects TRBV10-3 to TRBJ2-7, with D tentatively TRBD1 or TRBD2 (6 bases each). The germline V gene encodes CDR1 ENHRY and CDR2 SYGVKD. The CDR3 length is 13 residues. V lost 10 bases and J 0 bases, leaving 13 bases between the germline ends.